This T cell receptor (beta chain) emerged from a study of CD8+CD57+ T cells in acquired aplastic anemia. About the research overall: Healthy donors gave approximately 10 million reads on average for CD4+ cells.

The CDR3 is 17 amino acids. V lost 6 bases to trimming and J lost 0 bases, with 21 bases between them. Germline values: CDR1 SNHLY, CDR2 FYNNEI. Genomic DNA, the template, was used for profiling of the TCR beta VDJ and CDR3. TCRdb recomputed calls from the reads with MiXCR, one row per CDR3 protein. Of about 220,000 distinct CDR3 sequences in the sample, 34% were seen once. Details on this clonotype: This may arise from a read error, as a much more abundant clone is one base away.

Sequences were obtained from sorted CD4+, CD8+, or CD8+CD57+ T cells (not recorded which) from PBMCs. The V call is TRBV2, the J call TRBJ2-7; the D gene could be TRBD1 or TRBD2 (6 bases each). The TCR originated in a human donor in good health, serving as a control. The CDR3 is CASRYSGGREDSYEQYF. In nucleotides, the CDR3 is TGTGCCAGCAGATACTCCGGGGGCAGGGAGGACTCCTACGAGCAGTACTTC. Variable domain in full (rest from reference TRBV2 and TRBJ2-7): EPEVTQTPSHQVTQMGQEVILRCVPISNHLYFYWYRQILGQKVEFLVSFYNNEISEKSEIFDDQFSVERPDGSNFTLKIRSTKLEDSAMYFCASRYSGGREDSYEQYFGPGTRLTVT.